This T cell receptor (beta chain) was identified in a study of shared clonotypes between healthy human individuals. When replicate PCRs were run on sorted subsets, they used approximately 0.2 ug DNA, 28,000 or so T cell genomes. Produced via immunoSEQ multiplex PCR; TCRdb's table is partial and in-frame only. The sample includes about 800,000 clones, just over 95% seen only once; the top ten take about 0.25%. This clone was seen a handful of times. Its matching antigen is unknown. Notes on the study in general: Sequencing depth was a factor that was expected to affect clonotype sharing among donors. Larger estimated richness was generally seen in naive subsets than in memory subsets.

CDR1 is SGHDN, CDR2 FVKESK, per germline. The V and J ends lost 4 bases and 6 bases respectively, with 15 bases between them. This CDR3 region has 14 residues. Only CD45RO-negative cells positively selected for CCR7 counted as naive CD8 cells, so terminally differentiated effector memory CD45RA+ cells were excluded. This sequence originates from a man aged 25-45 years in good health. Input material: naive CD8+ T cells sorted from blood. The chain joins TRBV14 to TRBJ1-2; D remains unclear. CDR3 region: CASSRGPSGHGYTF. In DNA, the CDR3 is TGTGCCAGCAGCCGCGGCCCCTCGGGTCATGGCTACACCTTC.